This T cell receptor (beta chain) was sequenced for a study of blood T cell repertoires in COVID-19. Study-level background: Samples came from the United States, Italy and Spain, spanning acute and convalescent COVID-19. The analysed material was cDNA or gDNA that came from T cells, B-cell-depleted T cells, or PBMCs.

Per the study methods: The assay estimated nucleated cells by amplifying reference gene primers. This table comes from immunoSEQ multiplex PCR, and its TCRdb copy is limited to in-frame clones, with some not included. That table furnishes V, J and clone size, whereas the DNA furnished D and trimming. The sample includes 200,000 to 300,000 clones, about four fifths of them seen just once. The germline gives CDR1 SGDLS, CDR2 YYNGEE. Trimming pared 2 bases from V and 5 bases from J, leaving 13 bases between. The CDR3 consists of 14 residues. Sequencing was done on a sample of peripheral blood. The chain uses TRBV9 and TRBJ1-2, with D unclear. This receptor was identified in an elderly woman with acute or convalescent COVID-19. The CDR3 reads CASSVGASGYGYTF. CDR3 bases: TGTGCCAGCAGCGTCGGTGCCTCGGGGTATGGCTACACCTTC. The entire variable domain, with the rest obtained from reference TRBV9 and TRBJ1-2, is as follows: DSGVTQTPKHLITATGQRVTLRCSPRSGDLSVYWYQQSLDQGLQFLIQYYNGEERAKGNILERFSAQQFPDLHSELNLSSLELGDSALYFCASSVGASGYGYTFGSGTRLTVV.